The 19 T cell receptor beta chains presented below share a single source sample, sequenced in a study of shared clonotypes between healthy human individuals. TCRdb's table, derived via immunoSEQ multiplex PCR, lists solely in-frame clones and lacks some. The data hold roughly 2.5 million clones, with about 92% observed a single time. Specimen: naive CD4+ T cells sorted from blood. Subset: CD45RA+ positively selected. The source is a man aged 18 to 29 in good health.

The rearrangement links TRBV5-1 to TRBJ1-4; unclear D gene. The length of the CDR3 is 14 residues. The V gene lost 0 bases and the J gene lost 8 bases, with 11 bases spanning the gap. The germline gives CDR1 SGHRS, CDR2 YFSETQ. This CDR3 is CASSLGSSTEKLFF. As DNA, the CDR3 is TGCGCCAGCAGCTTGGGTAGCAGCACGGAAAAACTGTTTTTT.

With regard to this clone: The same CDR3 also results from other DNA sequences found in this sample. The J gene is TRBJ2-7, the V gene TRBV29-1; TRBD1 aligns across 8 bases. The junction had 3 bases not matched to a gene; V was cut back by 5 bases and J by 3 bases. The CDR3 extends over 12 amino acids. Germline CDR1 reads SQVTM; CDR2 reads ANQGSEA. CDR3: CSVSGGGYEQYF. CDR3 nucleotide sequence: TGCAGCGTTTCAGGGGGCGGCTACGAGCAGTACTTC.

The chain combines TRBV6-5 with TRBJ2-7; possible D gene TRBD2, 5 bases. Germline values: CDR1 MNHEY, CDR2 SVGAGI. The CDR3 sequence is 14 residues long. Trimming removed 2 bases from V and 6 bases from J, with 14 bases in between. For the CDR3, the DNA is TGTGCCAGCAGTTACCGGCGGACTTCTGGCGAGCAGTACTTC. It translates to CASSYRRTSGEQYF.

The genes are TRBV19 and TRBJ1-1; 9 nucleotides line up with TRBD1. Germline V CDR1 and CDR2: LNHDA, SQIVND (reference sequence). This CDR3 has 17 residues. Trimming took 5 bases from V and 5 from J; bases not matched to a gene: 15. The CDR3 reads CASSATDRGFSRTEAFF. The CDR3 DNA reads as TGTGCCAGTAGTGCCACTGACAGGGGGTTTTCGAGAACTGAAGCTTTCTTT.

V is TRBV19 and J is TRBJ2-1, with 8 positions matching TRBD2. This CDR3 spans 15 amino acids. V dropped 9 bases and J dropped 8; count of bases not matched to a gene: 15. From germline, CDR1 is LNHDA and CDR2 SQIVND (reference sequence). The CDR3 protein is CASRSPGGLRDEQFF. The CDR3, as DNA: TGTGCCAGCCGCAGTCCGGGGGGGCTACGGGATGAGCAGTTCTTC.

This chain links TRBV9 with TRBJ1-6; weak D call: TRBD1 (6 bases). Between the trimmed V and J ends, which lost 4 bases and 1 base, there was a span of 15 bases. The CDR3 totals 17 residues. The germline V gene has CDR1 SGDLS and CDR2 YYNGEE. The CDR3 sequence is CASSTMGQGSYNSPLHF. DNA for the CDR3: TGTGCCAGCAGCACCATGGGGCAGGGGTCCTATAATTCACCCCTCCACTTT.

The chain joins TRBV5-4 to TRBJ2-3, with 8 bases that match TRBD1. The CDR3 sequence is 14 residues long. Germline loops: CDR1 SGHNT, CDR2 YYREEE (reference sequence). Trimming removed 2 bases from V and 6 bases from J; junction bases left unmatched: 5. The CDR3 region is CASSFRGRDDTQYF. The CDR3 DNA is TGTGCCAGCAGCTTCAGGGGGCGCGATGATACGCAGTATTTT.

The chain joins TRBV10-2 to TRBJ1-5; no clear D. Germline values: CDR1 WSHSY, CDR2 SAAADI. Trimming left V 5 bases short and J 4 bases short, with 9 bases between. The CDR3 sequence is 13 residues long. The CDR3 bases are TGCGCCAGCAGTTGGACCCCAAATCAGCCCCAGCATTTT. Translated: CASSWTPNQPQHF.

The chain recombines TRBV10-3 with TRBJ2-2; TRBD2 aligns across 13 bases. CDR3 length: 15 residues. V gave up 6 bases and J gave up 6 bases; unmatched junction bases: 4. Germline V gene sequence: CDR1 ENHRY, CDR2 SYGVKD. In DNA form, the CDR3 reads TGTGCCATCAGCCCGGGACTAGCGGGATCCGGGGAGCTGTTTTTT. Its protein product is CAISPGLAGSGELFF.

The chain recombines TRBV29-1 with TRBJ2-1, with D possibly matching TRBD2 (6 bases). The V end was cut by 6 bases, the J end by 5 bases, with 14 bases between. CDR1 and CDR2 from the germline V gene are SQVTM and ANQGSEA. This CDR3 is 13 amino acids long. The CDR3 sequence: CSVGEASNNEQFF. CDR3 bases: TGCAGCGTCGGGGAGGCCAGTAACAATGAGCAGTTCTTC.

The chain has TRBV27 and TRBJ1-1; 8 positions agree with TRBD1. CDR1 and CDR2 from the germline V gene are MNHEY and SMNVEV (reference sequence). This CDR3 comprises 15 residues. Unmatched junction bases numbered 7, after V lost 5 bases and J lost 2 bases. DNA of the CDR3: TGTGCCAGCAGTCGCCCAGGGGGCCCCAACACTGAAGCTTTCTTT. Protein sequence: CASSRPGGPNTEAFF.

With regard to this clone: Other DNA sequences within the sample encode an identical CDR3. This chain links TRBV5-4 with TRBJ2-5; 13 bases agree with TRBD2. The V gene's germline CDR1 is SGHNT and CDR2 YYREEE (reference sequence). J was trimmed by 5 bases and V by 4 bases; bases with no gene match: 5. This CDR3 has 15 amino acids. The CDR3 here is CASSPGLAGFETQYF. As DNA, the CDR3 is TGTGCCAGCAGCCCGGGACTAGCGGGATTTGAGACCCAGTACTTC. The full variable domain, rest sourced from reference TRBV5-4 and TRBJ2-5, is ETGVTQSPTHLIKTRGQQVTLRCSSQSGHNTVSWYQQALGQGPQFIFQYYREEENGRGNFPPRFSGLQFPNYSSELNVNALELDDSALYLCASSPGLAGFETQYFGPGTRLLVL.

The gene calls are TRBV19 and TRBJ1-3; 8 positions match TRBD1. Germline V gives CDR1 LNHDA, CDR2 SQIVND (reference sequence). V lost 5 bases and J lost 3; bases outside the gene matches: 12. The CDR3 loop spans 17 amino acids. CDR3 loop: CASSPPRTGTHGNTIYF. CDR3 in DNA: TGTGCCAGTAGTCCACCCAGGACAGGGACCCATGGAAACACCATATATTTT.

The gene calls are TRBV12-2 and TRBJ1-2; no DNA check was done on the table's D call, TRBD1. TRBV12-2 is flagged as a pseudogene. The CDR3 has 14 amino acids. The CDR3 bases are TGTGCAAGTCGCTTAGGACAGGGATTTTATGGCTACACCTTC. It encodes CASRLGQGFYGYTF.

V gene TRBV6-5 combines with J gene TRBJ2-5; D may match TRBD1 or TRBD2 (5 bases each). CDR1 is MNHEY and CDR2 is SVGAGI in the germline V gene. V lost 2 bases to trimming and J lost 7 bases, with 20 bases between them. The CDR3 has 16 amino acids. CDR3 coding DNA: TGTGCCAGCAGTTACGGGGACCGGGGTGGGGCCGGGACCCAGTACTTC. Translation: CASSYGDRGGAGTQYF.

This clone was picked up one time. The chain recombines TRBV18 with TRBJ2-2; 10 bases fit TRBD2. Trimming cost V 0 bases and J 6 bases; bases outside gene matches: 10. The length of the CDR3 is 18 residues. Germline V CDR1 and CDR2: KGHSH, LQKENI. The CDR3 DNA follows: TGTGCCAGCTCACCACCGGTTAGCGGGAGGAGAGAGGCCGGGGAGCTGTTTTTT. Amino acids: CASSPPVSGRREAGELFF.

This chain uses TRBV15 with TRBJ2-7; D is ambiguous. Trimming took off 3 bases at V and 4 bases at J, with 10 bases between the two ends. The CDR3 is 13 residues long. The germline gives CDR1 LNHNV, CDR2 YYDKDF (reference sequence). The CDR3 spells CATSSLEPYEQYF. As DNA, the CDR3 is TGTGCCACCAGCAGTCTGGAGCCTTACGAGCAGTACTTC.

J is TRBJ2-1 and V is TRBV29-1; 11 bases agree with TRBD1. Germline V lookup: CDR1 SQVTM, CDR2 ANQGSEA. CDR3 length: 16 residues. V lost 6 bases and J lost 8; bases outside the gene matches: 15. The CDR3 sequence is CSVPKLGQGASDEQFF. The CDR3 DNA sequence: TGCAGCGTCCCTAAATTAGGACAGGGGGCTAGCGATGAGCAGTTCTTC.

The genes are TRBV7-2 and TRBJ2-2; D uncertain. V was shortened by 3 bases and J by 3 bases, with 8 bases between the two germline ends. Germline CDR1 is SGHTA and CDR2 is FQGNSA. This CDR3 contains 14 residues. Written as DNA, the CDR3 is TGTGCCAGCAGCTTCCGCACTGACACCGGGGAGCTGTTTTTT. Protein sequence: CASSFRTDTGELFF.